This T cell receptor (beta chain) was profiled in a study of Ad26.COV2.S vaccination and SARS-CoV-2 variants. Overall study findings and caveats: The authors reported substantial breadth in spike-specific CD8+ and CD4+ T cell responses after vaccination. Vaccine recipients showed a spike-specific TCR breadth that was higher than in placebo recipients.

Details on this clone: Antigen unknown.

Produced via immunoSEQ multiplex PCR; TCRdb's table is partial and in-frame only. The sample records 250,000 or so clones, approximately 88% being singletons. The sample's treatment: 15 to 20 received Ad26.COV2.S at low or high dose, single or two shots; about 5 received placebo; per-sample allocation not given. The investigators took samples on day 63 after the first vaccine or placebo injection. Donation came from an adult in Boston who was aged 18-55 years. In the vaccine, an Ad26 vector expressed the SARS-CoV-2 spike of the Wuhan strain. This TCR derives from a person aged 18-60 years who received the Ad26.COV2.S COVID-19 vaccine or a placebo. The sample in question was peripheral blood, obtained in a trial of Ad26.COV2.S vaccine versus placebo.

The CDR3 loop is CASSLVLGAATEAFF. The CDR3, as DNA: TGTGCCAGCAGCTTAGTTCTGGGGGCGGCCACTGAAGCTTTCTTT. V is TRBV11-1 and J is TRBJ1-1, with D tentatively TRBD1 (6 bases). This CDR3 has 15 amino acids. With 1 base removed from V and 4 bases from J, the gap between germline ends came to 13 bases. Germline V gene data show CDR1 as SGHAT and CDR2 as FQDESV (reference sequence).